The rows below give T cell receptor beta chains drawn from one sample of a study of CD8 T cells in Susac syndrome. A single record per CDR3 protein comes from TCRdb applying MiXCR to the immunoSEQ multiplex PCR reads. The sample includes about 150,000 distinct CDR3 sequences, around 95% seen only once; the top ten take 0.15%. Sequenced sample: CD8+ T cells from PBMCs. These receptors were collected from a human donor with multiple sclerosis. Both conserved end residues are part of each CDR3. Fields, in order: clone size, V gene, D gene, J gene, CDR3 DNA, CDR3 protein. A D gene is named only where the DNA matches it firmly. Rows give clone size only sometimes, using once, few, many, or a class for an expanded clone.

-	TRBV6-2/TRBV6-3	-	TRBJ1-5	TGTGCCAGCGGATTAGGGCCCATTAATCAGCCCCAGCATTTT	CASGLGPINQPQHF
-	TRBV29-1	-	TRBJ1-2	TGCAGCGTTGAAATAGGACAGATAGATGAAGGCTACACCTTC	CSVEIGQIDEGYTF
-	TRBV27	TRBD1	TRBJ1-5	TGTGCCAGCAGCTACGGGACAGGGGGCAATCAGCCCCAGCATTTT	CASSYGTGGNQPQHF
-	TRBV3-1	TRBD2	TRBJ2-3	TGTGCCAGCAGCCAAGATGACGGACTAGGTAGCCCGGATACGCAGTATTTT	CASSQDDGLGSPDTQYF
-	TRBV7-9	TRBD2	TRBJ2-5	TGTGCCAGCAGCTTTAGCGGGGAAGAGACCCAGTACTTC	CASSFSGEETQYF
-	TRBV27	-	TRBJ1-5	TGTGCCAGCAGTTCCGGTCGGTTCCCCCAGCATTTT	CASSSGRFPQHF
-	TRBV20-1	TRBD2	TRBJ2-5	TGCAGTGCTGGGGGGGGGACCCAGTACTTC	CSAGGGTQYF
-	TRBV3-1	-	TRBJ2-3	TGTGCCAGCAGCCAAGTTACAGAATCAGATACGCAGTATTTT	CASSQVTESDTQYF
-	TRBV6-2/TRBV6-3	-	TRBJ1-1	TGTGCCAGCAGTTACTGGGGGGGTAGGACTGAAGCTTTCTTT	CASSYWGGRTEAFF
-	TRBV20-1	TRBD1	TRBJ1-1	TGCAGTGCCAAGTCCCGGGACAGGGTAGTCACTGAAGCTTTCTTT	CSAKSRDRVVTEAFF
-	TRBV5-1	-	TRBJ2-5	TGCGCCAGCACCCCCTACTACCGGGAACAAAAGAACCAAGAGACCCAGTACTTC	CASTPYYREQKNQETQYF
-	TRBV28	-	TRBJ2-2	TGTGCCAGCAGTTTTGGCAGTCCCGGAGGGACCGGGGAGCTGTTTTTT	CASSFGSPGGTGELFF
-	TRBV18	-	TRBJ2-5	TGTGCCAGCTCACCCGAAGGGGGAGAGACCCAGTACTTC	CASSPEGGETQYF
-	TRBV30	-	TRBJ1-6	TGTGCCTGGAGACTCGGTTGGACAGACTATAATTCACCCCTCCACTTT	CAWRLGWTDYNSPLHF
-	TRBV9	-	TRBJ2-3	TGTGCCAGCAGCGTACGCCTAAACCCGGCGAATACGCAGTATTTT	CASSVRLNPANTQYF
-	TRBV29-1	TRBD2	TRBJ2-5	TGCAGCGTTGACCCGGGACTACAAGAGACCCAGTACTTC	CSVDPGLQETQYF
-	TRBV7-7	TRBD1	TRBJ2-7	TGTGCTAGCAGCTTCGCGACAGGGCCCGTCTACGAGCAGTACTTC	CASSFATGPVYEQYF
-	TRBV20-1	-	TRBJ1-5	TGCAGTGCTAGAGCCCTAAACCCTACGGACTATAGCAATCAGCCCCAGCATTTT	CSARALNPTDYSNQPQHF
-	TRBV28	-	TRBJ2-7	TGTGCCAGCCGAGTAGGGGACTTTAACTCCTACGAGCAGTACTTC	CASRVGDFNSYEQYF
-	TRBV7-9	TRBD1	TRBJ1-1	TGTGCCAGCAGCCCCATAACAGGGGGGAACACTGAAGCTTTCTTT	CASSPITGGNTEAFF
-	TRBV2	TRBD2	TRBJ2-3	TGTGCCAGCAGTGATGGACTAGCCCCCGCAGATACGCAGTATTTT	CASSDGLAPADTQYF
-	TRBV27	-	TRBJ1-1	TGTGCCAGCAGTTTAACCCCAGGTGCTGAAGCTTTCTTT	CASSLTPGAEAFF
-	TRBV11-2	TRBD1	TRBJ2-7	TGTGCCAGCAGCTTCGGTAAAGGACAGGGGGCTAATTCCATCTACGAGCAGTACTTC	CASSFGKGQGANSIYEQYF
-	TRBV5-1	TRBD1	TRBJ1-2	TGCGCCAGCAGCTCTTCGACAGGGAACTATGGCTACACCTTC	CASSSSTGNYGYTF
once	TRBV6-4	-	TRBJ2-1	TGTGCCAGCAGTGACTCGACGAAGGAGCAGTTCTTC	CASSDSTKEQFF
-	TRBV6-5	-	TRBJ1-4	TGTGCCAGCAGTTTGAATACCGGGACAACTAATGAAAAACTGTTTTTT	CASSLNTGTTNEKLFF
-	TRBV4-1	-	TRBJ2-7	TGCGCCAGCAGCCTAGAGACAGAGGAGGTCTACGAGCAGTACTTC	CASSLETEEVYEQYF
-	TRBV3-1	-	TRBJ2-5	TGTGCCAGCAGCCGCCCGGCTAGCGCGAACCAAGAGACCCAGTACTTC	CASSRPASANQETQYF
-	TRBV29-1	-	TRBJ2-1	TGCAGCGTTGGGTTTGCAACCCCCTACAATGAGCAGTTCTTC	CSVGFATPYNEQFF
-	TRBV3-1	-	TRBJ2-7	TGTGCCAGCAGCCAAGATTTAGGTAACGAGCAGTACTTC	CASSQDLGNEQYF
-	TRBV29-1	TRBD1	TRBJ1-6	TGCAGCGTTGAAGGGACAGGGTCGTCAAATTCACCCCTCCACTTT	CSVEGTGSSNSPLHF
-	TRBV3-1	-	TRBJ2-2	TGTGCCAGCAGCCAAGAAGTCCAGGGTATTGTGAACACCGGGGAGCTGTTTTTT	CASSQEVQGIVNTGELFF
once	TRBV20-1	-	TRBJ2-3	TGCAGTGCTAGAGATCTCCCGTGGGCAGATAACACAGATACGCAGTATTTT	CSARDLPWADNTDTQYF
-	TRBV2	-	TRBJ1-2	TGTGCCAGCAGTGAATCAGGTGGCTATGGCTACACCTTC	CASSESGGYGYTF
-	TRBV20-1	-	TRBJ1-1	TGCAGTGCTAGTAGGATTGCAGGGGCGACTGAAGCTTTCTTT	CSASRIAGATEAFF
-	TRBV2	-	TRBJ2-5	TGTGCCAGCATTGAGGGCAACCCGACGGAGACCCAGTACTTC	CASIEGNPTETQYF
-	TRBV7-2	TRBD2	TRBJ2-3	TGTGCCAGCAGCGGCTGGGCGGGGGGCACAGATACGCAGTATTTT	CASSGWAGGTDTQYF
-	TRBV4-1	-	TRBJ1-2	TGCGCCAGCAGCCAAGACCTAAGCTTTTCCTATGGCTACACCTTC	CASSQDLSFSYGYTF
-	TRBV30	-	TRBJ2-1	TGTGCCTGGAACGTTGGTGTATACAATGAGCAGTTCTTC	CAWNVGVYNEQFF
-	TRBV6-5	-	TRBJ1-1	TGTGCCAGCAGTTACCAATCTGCGGGAGAGTTGAACACTGAAGCTTTCTTT	CASSYQSAGELNTEAFF
-	TRBV20-1	TRBD1	TRBJ1-5	TGCAGTGCTCTAAAGGACAGGAGGTATAGCAATCAGCCCCAGCATTTT	CSALKDRRYSNQPQHF
-	TRBV30	TRBD1	TRBJ2-1	TGTGCCTGGATACAGGGGGACTACAATGAGCAGTTCTTC	CAWIQGDYNEQFF
-	TRBV7-9	-	TRBJ2-1	TGTGCCAGCAGCTTAACTTGCTTCGAAGGGACCTGTGAGCAGTTCTTC	CASSLTCFEGTCEQFF
-	TRBV12-3/TRBV12-4	-	TRBJ2-1	TGTGCCAGCAGTCCCCTCGGCTCCTACAATGAGCAGTTCTTC	CASSPLGSYNEQFF
-	TRBV24-1	-	TRBJ2-1	TGTGCCACCAGTTGGGCGAATGAGCAGTTCTTC	CATSWANEQFF
once	TRBV6-1	-	TRBJ1-2	TGTGCCAGCAGGTCAGGGTGGTACAAATATGGCTACACCTTC	CASRSGWYKYGYTF
-	TRBV13	-	TRBJ1-2	TGTGCCAGCAGCTTAGGCAAATTAGGGGCCAGTTCTTATGGCTACACCTTC	CASSLGKLGASSYGYTF
-	TRBV29-1	-	TRBJ2-1	TGCAGCGTAGCGGTCCTAATTCTGAATGAGCAGTTCTTC	CSVAVLILNEQFF
-	TRBV12-3/TRBV12-4	-	TRBJ1-2	TGTGCCAGCAGTTTATCCCCCAGCAATGGCTACACCTTC	CASSLSPSNGYTF
-	TRBV6-1	TRBD1	TRBJ2-7	TGTGCCAGCAGTGGAGGGACAGATGGGGGCGAGCAGTACTTC	CASSGGTDGGEQYF
-	TRBV20-1	-	TRBJ1-4	TGCAGTGCTACACGGGACTTGACTAATGAAAAACTGTTTTTT	CSATRDLTNEKLFF
-	TRBV7-2	-	TRBJ2-1	TGTGCCAGCGTTGACGGAGCCTCCTACAATGAGCAGTTCTTC	CASVDGASYNEQFF
-	TRBV12-3/TRBV12-4	-	TRBJ2-5	TGTGCCAGCAGTTTATTCGGGGAAAAGGAGACCCAGTACTTC	CASSLFGEKETQYF
-	TRBV6-2/TRBV6-3	-	TRBJ2-1	TGTGCCAGCAGTTACGGGCTAGCCCGGAACAATGAGCAGTTCTTC	CASSYGLARNNEQFF
-	TRBV4-1	TRBD2	TRBJ2-3	TGCGCCAGCAGCCAAGAGCCGGGGGGAAACACAGATACGCAGTATTTT	CASSQEPGGNTDTQYF
-	TRBV7-9	-	TRBJ2-1	TGTGCCAGCAGCCTGGAGTTAGGACGTGATGAGCAGTTCTTC	CASSLELGRDEQFF
-	TRBV21-1	-	TRBJ2-7	TGTGCCAGCAGCAAAGAGGACGACAGCCCCTACGAGCAGTACTTC	CASSKEDDSPYEQYF
-	TRBV9	TRBD2	TRBJ2-2	TGTGCCAGCAGCGTATCGGGGGGGAAAAACACCGGGGAGCTGTTTTTT	CASSVSGGKNTGELFF
-	TRBV30	TRBD1	TRBJ2-7	TGTGCCTTCCGGGACAGGGATTCGCGCGAGCAGTACTTC	CAFRDRDSREQYF
-	TRBV7-3	TRBD2	TRBJ2-3	TGTGCCAGCAGCCCCGGACTAGCGGTCACAGATACGCAGTATTTT	CASSPGLAVTDTQYF